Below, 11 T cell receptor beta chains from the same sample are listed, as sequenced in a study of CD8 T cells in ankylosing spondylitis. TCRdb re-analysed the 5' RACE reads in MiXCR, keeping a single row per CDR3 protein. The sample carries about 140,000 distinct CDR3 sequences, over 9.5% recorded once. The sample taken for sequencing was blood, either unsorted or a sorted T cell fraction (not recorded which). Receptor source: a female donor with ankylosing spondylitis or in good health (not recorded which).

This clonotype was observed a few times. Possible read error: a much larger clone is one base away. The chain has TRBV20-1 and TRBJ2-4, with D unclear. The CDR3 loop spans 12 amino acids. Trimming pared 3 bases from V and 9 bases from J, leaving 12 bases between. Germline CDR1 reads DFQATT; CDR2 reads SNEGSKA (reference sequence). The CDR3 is CSASFVGSIQYF. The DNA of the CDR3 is TGCAGTGCTAGTTTCGTGGGAAGCATTCAGTACTTC.

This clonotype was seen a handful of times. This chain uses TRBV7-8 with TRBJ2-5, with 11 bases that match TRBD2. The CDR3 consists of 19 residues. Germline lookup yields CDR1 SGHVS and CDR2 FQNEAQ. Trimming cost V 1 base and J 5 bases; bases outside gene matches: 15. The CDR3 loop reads CASSLEVVSGGAWEETQYF. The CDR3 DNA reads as TGTGCCAGCAGCTTAGAGGTCGTTAGCGGGGGGGCATGGGAGGAGACCCAGTACTTC.

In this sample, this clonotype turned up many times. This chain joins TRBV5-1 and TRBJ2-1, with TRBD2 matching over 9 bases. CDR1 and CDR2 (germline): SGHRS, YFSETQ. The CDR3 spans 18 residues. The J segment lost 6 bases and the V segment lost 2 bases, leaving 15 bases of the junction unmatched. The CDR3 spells CASSFPGTSLGRGNEQFF. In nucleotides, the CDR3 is TGCGCCAGCAGCTTTCCCGGGACTAGCTTGGGACGAGGCAATGAGCAGTTCTTC. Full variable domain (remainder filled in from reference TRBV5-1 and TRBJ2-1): KAGVTQTPRYLIKTRGQQVTLSCSPISGHRSVSWYQQTPGQGLQFLFEYFSETQRNKGNFPGRFSGRQFSNSRSEMNVSTLELGDSALYLCASSFPGTSLGRGNEQFFGPGTRLTVL.

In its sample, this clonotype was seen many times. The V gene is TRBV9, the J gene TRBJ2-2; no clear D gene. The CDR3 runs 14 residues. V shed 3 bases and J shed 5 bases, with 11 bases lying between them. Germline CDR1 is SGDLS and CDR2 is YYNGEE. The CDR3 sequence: CASSAWTATGELFF. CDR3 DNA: TGTGCCAGCAGCGCGTGGACGGCTACCGGGGAGCTGTTTTTT.

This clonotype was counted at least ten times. DNA for the CDR3: TGTGCCAGCAGCTTATGGCGGGAGATCCATGAGCAGTTCTTC. This gives the protein CASSLWREIHEQFF. The chain recombines TRBV7-2 with TRBJ2-1; the match to TRBD2 covers 7 bases. This CDR3 region has 14 residues. V lost 2 bases, J lost 8 bases, and 6 bases stayed unmatched. Germline V gene data show CDR1 as SGHTA and CDR2 as FQGNSA.

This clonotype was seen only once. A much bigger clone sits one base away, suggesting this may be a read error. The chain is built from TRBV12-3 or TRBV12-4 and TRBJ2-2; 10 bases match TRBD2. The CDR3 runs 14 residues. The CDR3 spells CVSSAGGYSGELFF. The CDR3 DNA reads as TGTGTCAGTTCAGCGGGGGGGTATTCCGGGGAGCTGTTTTTT.

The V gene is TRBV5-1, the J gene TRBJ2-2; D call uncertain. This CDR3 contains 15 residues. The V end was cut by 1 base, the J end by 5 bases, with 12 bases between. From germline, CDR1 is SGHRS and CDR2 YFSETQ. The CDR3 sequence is CASSLRADVTGELFF. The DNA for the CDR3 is TGCGCCAGCAGCTTGCGGGCAGACGTTACCGGGGAGCTGTTTTTT.

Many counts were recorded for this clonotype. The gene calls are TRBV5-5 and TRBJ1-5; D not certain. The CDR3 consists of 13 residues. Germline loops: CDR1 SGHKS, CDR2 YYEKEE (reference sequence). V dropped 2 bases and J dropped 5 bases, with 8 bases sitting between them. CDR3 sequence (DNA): TGTGCCAGCAGCTTCGCGGCGGATCAGCCCCAGCATTTT. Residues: CASSFAADQPQHF.

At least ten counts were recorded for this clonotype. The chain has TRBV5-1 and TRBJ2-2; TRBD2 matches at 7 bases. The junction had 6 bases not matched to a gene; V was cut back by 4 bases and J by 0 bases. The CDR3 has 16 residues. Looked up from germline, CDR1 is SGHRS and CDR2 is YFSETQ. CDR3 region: CASSARGDANTGELFF. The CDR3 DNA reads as TGCGCCAGCAGCGCCCGGGGGGACGCGAACACCGGGGAGCTGTTTTTT.

CDR3 residues: CASSDRDRGPNTEAFF. The CDR3 nucleotides are TGTGCCAGCAGCGACCGGGACAGGGGGCCGAACACTGAAGCTTTCTTT. The gene calls are TRBV7-9 and TRBJ1-1; TRBD1 matches at 12 bases. The CDR3 spans 16 residues. The junction had 5 bases not matched to a gene; V was cut back by 5 bases and J by 1 base. Looked up from germline, CDR1 is SEHNR and CDR2 is FQNEAQ (reference sequence).

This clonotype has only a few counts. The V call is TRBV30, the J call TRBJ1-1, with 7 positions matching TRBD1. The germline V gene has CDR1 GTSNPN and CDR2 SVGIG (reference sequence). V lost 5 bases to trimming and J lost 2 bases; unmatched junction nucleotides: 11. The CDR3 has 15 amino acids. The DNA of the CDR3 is TGTGCCTGGGCAATTTCGGGGACAGCAAACACTGAAGCTTTCTTT. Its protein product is CAWAISGTANTEAFF.